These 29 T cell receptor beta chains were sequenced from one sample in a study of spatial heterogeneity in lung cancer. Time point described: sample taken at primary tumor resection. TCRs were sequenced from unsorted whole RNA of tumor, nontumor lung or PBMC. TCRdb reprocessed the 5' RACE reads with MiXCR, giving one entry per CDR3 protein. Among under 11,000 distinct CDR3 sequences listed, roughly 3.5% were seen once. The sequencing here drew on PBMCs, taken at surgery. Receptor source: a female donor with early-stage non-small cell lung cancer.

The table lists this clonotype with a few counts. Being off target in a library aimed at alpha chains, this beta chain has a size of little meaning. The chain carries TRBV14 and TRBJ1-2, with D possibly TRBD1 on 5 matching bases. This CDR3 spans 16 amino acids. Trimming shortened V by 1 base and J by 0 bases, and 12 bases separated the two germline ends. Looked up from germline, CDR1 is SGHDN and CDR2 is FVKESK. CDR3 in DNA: TGTGCCAGCAGCCAAGCAAGATCGGGACCTAACTATGGCTACACCTTC. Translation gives CASSQARSGPNYGYTF.

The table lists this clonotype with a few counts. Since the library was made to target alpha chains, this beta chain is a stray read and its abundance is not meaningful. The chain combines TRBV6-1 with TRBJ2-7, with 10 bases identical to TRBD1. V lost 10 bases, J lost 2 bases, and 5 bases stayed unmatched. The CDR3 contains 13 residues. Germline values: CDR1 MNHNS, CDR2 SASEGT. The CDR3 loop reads CAISGTGAYEQYF. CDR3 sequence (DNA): TGTGCCATTTCCGGGACAGGGGCCTACGAGCAGTACTTC.

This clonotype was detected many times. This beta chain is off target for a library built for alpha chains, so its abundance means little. The CDR3 nucleotides are TGTGCCAGCAGCTCCGGTAGGGGGGCGCGAACCTACGAGCAGTACTTC. It encodes CASSSGRGARTYEQYF. V usage is TRBV14 and J usage is TRBJ2-7, with D tentatively TRBD1 or TRBD2 (6 bases each). V shed 5 bases and J shed 2 bases, with 19 bases lying between them. CDR1 is SGHDN and CDR2 is FVKESK in the germline V gene. CDR3 length equals 16 residues.

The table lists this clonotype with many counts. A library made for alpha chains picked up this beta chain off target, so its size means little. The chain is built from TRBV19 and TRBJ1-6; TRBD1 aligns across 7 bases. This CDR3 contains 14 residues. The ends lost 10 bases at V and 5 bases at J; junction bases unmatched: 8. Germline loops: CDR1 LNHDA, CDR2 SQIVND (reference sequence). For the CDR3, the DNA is TGTGCCACCCGGCCGGGACAGAATAATTCACCCCTCCACTTT. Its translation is CATRPGQNNSPLHF.

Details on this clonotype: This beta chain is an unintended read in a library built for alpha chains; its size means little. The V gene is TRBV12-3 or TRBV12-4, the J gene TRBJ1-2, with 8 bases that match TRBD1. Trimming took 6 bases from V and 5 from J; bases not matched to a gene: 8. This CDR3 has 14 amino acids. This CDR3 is CASRGQGSLYGYTF. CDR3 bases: TGTGCCAGCAGAGGACAGGGTTCCCTTTATGGCTACACCTTC.

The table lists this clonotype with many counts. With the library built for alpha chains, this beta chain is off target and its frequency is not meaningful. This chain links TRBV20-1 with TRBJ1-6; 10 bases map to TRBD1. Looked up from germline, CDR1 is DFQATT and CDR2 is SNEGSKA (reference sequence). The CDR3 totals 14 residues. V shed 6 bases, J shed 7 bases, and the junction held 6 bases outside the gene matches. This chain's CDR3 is CSAISDRGNSPLHF. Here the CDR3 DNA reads TGCAGTGCCATATCGGACAGGGGGAATTCACCCCTCCACTTT.

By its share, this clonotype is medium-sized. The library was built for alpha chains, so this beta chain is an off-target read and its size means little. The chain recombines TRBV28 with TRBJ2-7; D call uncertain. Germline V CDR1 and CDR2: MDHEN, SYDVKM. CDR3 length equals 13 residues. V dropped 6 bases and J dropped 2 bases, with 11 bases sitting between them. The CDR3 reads CASRTGSPYEQYF. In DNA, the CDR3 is TGTGCCAGCAGAACCGGGTCACCCTACGAGCAGTACTTC.

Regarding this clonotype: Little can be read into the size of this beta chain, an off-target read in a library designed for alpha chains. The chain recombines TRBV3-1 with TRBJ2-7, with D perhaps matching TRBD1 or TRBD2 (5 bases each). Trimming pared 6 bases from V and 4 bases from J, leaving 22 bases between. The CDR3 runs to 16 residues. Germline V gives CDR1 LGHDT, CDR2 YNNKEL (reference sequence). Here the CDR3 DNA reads TGTGCCAGCAGAACCTCGCGAGGGGAGCGGATGTACGAGCAGTACTTC. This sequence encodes CASRTSRGERMYEQYF.

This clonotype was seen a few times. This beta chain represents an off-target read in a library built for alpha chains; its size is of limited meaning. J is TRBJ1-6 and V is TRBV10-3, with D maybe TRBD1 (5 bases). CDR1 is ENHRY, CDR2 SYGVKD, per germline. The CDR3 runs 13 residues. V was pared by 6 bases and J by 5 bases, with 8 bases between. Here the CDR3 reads CAIRGTDNSPLHF. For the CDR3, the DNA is TGTGCCATCAGGGGGACTGATAATTCACCCCTCCACTTT.

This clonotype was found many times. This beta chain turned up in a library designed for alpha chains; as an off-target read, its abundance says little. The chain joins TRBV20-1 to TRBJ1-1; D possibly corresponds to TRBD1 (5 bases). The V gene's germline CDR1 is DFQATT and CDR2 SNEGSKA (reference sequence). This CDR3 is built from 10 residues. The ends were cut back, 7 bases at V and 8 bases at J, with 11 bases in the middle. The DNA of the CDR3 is TGCAGTGAGAGAGGGGACGAAGCTTTCTTT. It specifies CSERGDEAFF.

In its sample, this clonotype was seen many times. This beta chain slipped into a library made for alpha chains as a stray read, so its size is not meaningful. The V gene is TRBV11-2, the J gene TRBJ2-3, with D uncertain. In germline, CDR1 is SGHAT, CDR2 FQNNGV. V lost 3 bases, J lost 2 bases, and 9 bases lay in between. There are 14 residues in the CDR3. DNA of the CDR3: TGTGCCAGCAGCTTGGGATCAACCACAGATACGCAGTATTTT. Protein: CASSLGSTTDTQYF. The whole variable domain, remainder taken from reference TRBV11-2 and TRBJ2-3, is EAGVAQSPRYKIIEKRQSVAFWCNPISGHATLYWYQQILGQGPKLLIQFQNNGVVDDSQLPKDRFSAERLKGVDSTLKIQPAKLEDSAVYLCASSLGSTTDTQYFGPGTRLTVL.

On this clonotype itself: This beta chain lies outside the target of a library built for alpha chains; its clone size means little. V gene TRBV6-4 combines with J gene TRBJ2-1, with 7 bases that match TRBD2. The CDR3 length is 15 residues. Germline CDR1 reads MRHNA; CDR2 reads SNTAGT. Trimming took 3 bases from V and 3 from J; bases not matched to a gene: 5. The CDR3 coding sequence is TGTGCCAGCAGTGATTCGGGGAGGGACTACAATGAGCAGTTCTTC. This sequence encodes CASSDSGRDYNEQFF.

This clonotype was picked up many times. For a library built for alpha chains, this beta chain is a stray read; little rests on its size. The CDR3 is CASSYRLTEAFF. The CDR3 DNA reads as TGTGCCAGCAGTTATAGACTCACTGAAGCTTTCTTT. This sequence joins TRBV6-2 or TRBV6-3 and TRBJ1-1, with D unresolved. The CDR3 runs 12 residues. Trimming took 3 bases from V and 4 from J, leaving 6 bases between them. Germline values: CDR1 MNHEY, CDR2 SVGEGT.

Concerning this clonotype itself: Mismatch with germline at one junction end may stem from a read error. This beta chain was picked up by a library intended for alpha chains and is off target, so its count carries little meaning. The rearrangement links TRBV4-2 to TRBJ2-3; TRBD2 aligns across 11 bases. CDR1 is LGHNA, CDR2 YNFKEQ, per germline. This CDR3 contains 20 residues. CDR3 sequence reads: CTSGLRSGTSGGGSTDTQYF. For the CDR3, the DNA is TGTACCAGCGGCCTTCGCTCCGGGACTAGCGGAGGTGGGAGCACAGATACGCAGTATTTT.

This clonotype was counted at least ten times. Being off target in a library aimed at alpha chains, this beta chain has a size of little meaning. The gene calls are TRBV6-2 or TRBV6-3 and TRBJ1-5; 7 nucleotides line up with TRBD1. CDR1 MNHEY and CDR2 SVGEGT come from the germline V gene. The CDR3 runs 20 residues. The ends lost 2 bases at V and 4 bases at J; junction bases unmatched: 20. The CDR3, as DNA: TGTGCCAGCAGTTACCCCAGGCACGCGGACAGGAGCCTCGGTAATCAGCCCCAGCATTTT. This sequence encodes CASSYPRHADRSLGNQPQHF.

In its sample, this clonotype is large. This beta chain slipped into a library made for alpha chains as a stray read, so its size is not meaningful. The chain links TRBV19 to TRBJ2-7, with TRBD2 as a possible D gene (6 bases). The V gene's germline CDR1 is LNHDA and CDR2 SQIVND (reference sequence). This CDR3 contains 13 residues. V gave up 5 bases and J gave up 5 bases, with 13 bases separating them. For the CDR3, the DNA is TGTGCCAGTAGTCCACCGGGGAGGCACGAGCAGTACTTC. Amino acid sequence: CASSPPGRHEQYF.

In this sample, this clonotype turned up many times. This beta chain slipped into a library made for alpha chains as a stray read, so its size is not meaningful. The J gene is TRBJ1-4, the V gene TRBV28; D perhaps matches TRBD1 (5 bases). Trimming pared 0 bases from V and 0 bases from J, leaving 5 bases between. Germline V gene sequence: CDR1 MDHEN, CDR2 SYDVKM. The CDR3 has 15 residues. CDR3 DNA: TGTGCCAGCAGTTTATGGACAGCAACTAATGAAAAACTGTTTTTT. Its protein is CASSLWTATNEKLFF. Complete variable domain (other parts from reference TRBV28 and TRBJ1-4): DVKVTQSSRYLVKRTGEKVFLECVQDMDHENMFWYRQDPGLGLRLIYFSYDVKMKEKGDIPEGYSVSREKKERFSLILESASTNQTSMYLCASSLWTATNEKLFFGSGTQLSVL.

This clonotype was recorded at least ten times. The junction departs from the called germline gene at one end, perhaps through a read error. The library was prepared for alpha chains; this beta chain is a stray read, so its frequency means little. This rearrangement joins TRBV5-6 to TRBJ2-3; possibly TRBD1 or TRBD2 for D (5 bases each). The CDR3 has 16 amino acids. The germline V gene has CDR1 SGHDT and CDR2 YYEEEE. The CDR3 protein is CASSLLRGPQVDSQYF. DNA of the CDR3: TGTGCCAGCAGCTTATTACGGGGACCGCAGGTAGATTCGCAGTATTTT.

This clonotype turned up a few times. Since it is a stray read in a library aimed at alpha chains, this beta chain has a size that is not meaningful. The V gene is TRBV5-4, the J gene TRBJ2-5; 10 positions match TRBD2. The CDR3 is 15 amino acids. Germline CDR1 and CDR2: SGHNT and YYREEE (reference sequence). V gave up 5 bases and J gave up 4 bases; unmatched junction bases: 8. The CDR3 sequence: CASRYGLAEVETQYF. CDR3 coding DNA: TGTGCCAGCAGGTACGGACTAGCGGAGGTAGAGACCCAGTACTTC.

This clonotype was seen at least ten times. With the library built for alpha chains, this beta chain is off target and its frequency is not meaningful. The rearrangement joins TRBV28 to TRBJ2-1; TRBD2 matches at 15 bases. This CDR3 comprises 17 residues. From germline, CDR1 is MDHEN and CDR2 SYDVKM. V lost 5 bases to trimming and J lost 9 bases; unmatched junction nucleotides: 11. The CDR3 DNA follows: TGTGCCAGCAGTCCCCGGACTAGCGGGAGGGGTCACACTGAGCAGTTCTTC. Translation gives CASSPRTSGRGHTEQFF.

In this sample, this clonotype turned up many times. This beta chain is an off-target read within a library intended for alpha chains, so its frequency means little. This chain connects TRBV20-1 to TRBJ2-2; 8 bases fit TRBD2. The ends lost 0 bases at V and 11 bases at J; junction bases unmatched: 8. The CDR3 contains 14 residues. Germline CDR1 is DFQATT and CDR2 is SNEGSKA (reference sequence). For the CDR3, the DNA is TGCAGTGCTAGAGATGGGGAGCGGGAGAGAGAGCTGTTTTTT. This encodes CSARDGERERELFF.

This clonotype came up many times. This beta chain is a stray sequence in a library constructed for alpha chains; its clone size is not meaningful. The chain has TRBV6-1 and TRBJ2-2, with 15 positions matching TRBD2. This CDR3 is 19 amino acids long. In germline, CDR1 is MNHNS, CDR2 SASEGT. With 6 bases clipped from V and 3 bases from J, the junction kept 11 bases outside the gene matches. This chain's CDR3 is CASRAWTSGRAQDTGELFF. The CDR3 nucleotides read TGTGCCAGCAGGGCCTGGACTAGCGGGAGGGCCCAGGACACCGGGGAGCTGTTTTTT.

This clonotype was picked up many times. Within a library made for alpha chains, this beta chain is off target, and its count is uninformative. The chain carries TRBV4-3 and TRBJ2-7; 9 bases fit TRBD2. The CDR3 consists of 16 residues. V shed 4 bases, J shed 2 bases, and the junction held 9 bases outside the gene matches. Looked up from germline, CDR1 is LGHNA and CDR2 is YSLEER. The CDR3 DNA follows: TGCGCCAGCAGCCCCCGGGCTAGCGGGACCACCTACGAGCAGTACTTC. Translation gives CASSPRASGTTYEQYF.

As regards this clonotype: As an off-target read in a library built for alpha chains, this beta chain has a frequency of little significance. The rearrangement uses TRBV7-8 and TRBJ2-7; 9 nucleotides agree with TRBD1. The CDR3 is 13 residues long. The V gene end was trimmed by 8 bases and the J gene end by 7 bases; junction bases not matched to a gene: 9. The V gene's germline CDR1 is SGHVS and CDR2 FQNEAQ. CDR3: CASLQGAQGEQYF. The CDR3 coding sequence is TGTGCCAGCTTACAGGGGGCCCAGGGGGAGCAGTACTTC.

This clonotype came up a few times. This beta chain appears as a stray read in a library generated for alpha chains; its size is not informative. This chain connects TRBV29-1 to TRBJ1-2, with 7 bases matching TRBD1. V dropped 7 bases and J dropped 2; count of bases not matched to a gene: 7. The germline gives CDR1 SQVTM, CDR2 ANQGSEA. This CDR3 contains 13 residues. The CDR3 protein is CSASETGNYGYTF. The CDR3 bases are TGCAGCGCCTCTGAGACAGGGAACTATGGCTACACCTTC.

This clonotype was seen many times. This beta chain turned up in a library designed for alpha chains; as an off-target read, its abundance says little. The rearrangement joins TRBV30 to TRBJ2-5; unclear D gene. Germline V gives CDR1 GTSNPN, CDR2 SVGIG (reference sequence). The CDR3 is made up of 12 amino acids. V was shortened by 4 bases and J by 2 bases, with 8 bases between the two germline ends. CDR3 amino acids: CAWKGRQETQYF. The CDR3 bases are TGTGCCTGGAAGGGCCGACAAGAGACCCAGTACTTC.

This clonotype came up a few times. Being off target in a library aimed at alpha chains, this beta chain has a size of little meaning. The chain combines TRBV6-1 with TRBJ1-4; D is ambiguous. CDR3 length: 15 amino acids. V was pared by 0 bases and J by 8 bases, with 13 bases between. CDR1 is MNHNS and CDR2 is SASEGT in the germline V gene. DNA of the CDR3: TGTGCCAGCAGTGAAGCGCTGTCGGGAAACGAAAAACTGTTTTTT. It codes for CASSEALSGNEKLFF.

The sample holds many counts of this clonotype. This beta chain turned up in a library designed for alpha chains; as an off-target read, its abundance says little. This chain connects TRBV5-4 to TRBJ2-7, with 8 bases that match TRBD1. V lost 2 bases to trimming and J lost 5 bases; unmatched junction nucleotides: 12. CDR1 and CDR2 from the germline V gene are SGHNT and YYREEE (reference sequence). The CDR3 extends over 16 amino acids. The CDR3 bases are TGTGCCAGCAGCTTCCCATCGGGGCAGGGGGCGGACGAGCAGTACTTC. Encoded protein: CASSFPSGQGADEQYF.

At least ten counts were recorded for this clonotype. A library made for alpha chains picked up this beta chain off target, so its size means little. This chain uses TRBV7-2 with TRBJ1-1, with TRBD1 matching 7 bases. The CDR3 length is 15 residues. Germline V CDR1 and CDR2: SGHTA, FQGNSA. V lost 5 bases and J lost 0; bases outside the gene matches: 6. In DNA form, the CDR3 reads TGTGCCAGCAGCCTATCGACAGGGATGAACACTGAAGCTTTCTTT. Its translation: CASSLSTGMNTEAFF.